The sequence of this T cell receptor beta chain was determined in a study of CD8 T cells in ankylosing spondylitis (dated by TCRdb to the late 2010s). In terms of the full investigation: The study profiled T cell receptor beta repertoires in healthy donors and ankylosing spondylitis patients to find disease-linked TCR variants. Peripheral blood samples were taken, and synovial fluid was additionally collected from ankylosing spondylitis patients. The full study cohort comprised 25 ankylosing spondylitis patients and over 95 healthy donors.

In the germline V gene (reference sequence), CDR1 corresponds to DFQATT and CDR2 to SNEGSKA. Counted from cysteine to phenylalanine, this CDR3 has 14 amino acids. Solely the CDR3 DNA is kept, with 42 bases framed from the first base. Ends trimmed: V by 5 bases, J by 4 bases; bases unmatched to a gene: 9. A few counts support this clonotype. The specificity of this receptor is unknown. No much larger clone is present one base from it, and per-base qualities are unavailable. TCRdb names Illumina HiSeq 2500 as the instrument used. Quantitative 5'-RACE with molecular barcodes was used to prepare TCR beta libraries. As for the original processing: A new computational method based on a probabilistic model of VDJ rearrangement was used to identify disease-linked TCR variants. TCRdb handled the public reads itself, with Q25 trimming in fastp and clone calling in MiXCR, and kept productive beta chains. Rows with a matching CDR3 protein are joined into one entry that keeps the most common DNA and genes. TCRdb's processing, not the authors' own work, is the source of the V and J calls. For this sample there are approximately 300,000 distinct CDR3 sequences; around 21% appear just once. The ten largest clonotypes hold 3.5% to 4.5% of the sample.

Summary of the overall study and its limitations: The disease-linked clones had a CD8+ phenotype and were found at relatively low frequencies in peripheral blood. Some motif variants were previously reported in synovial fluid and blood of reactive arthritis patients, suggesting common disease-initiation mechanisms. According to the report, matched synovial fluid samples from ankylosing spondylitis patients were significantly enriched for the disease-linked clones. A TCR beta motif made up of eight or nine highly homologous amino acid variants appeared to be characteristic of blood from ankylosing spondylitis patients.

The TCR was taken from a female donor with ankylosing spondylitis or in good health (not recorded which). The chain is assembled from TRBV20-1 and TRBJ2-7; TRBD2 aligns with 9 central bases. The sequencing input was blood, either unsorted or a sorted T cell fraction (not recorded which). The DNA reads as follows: TGCAGTGCTCCCCCGATGGGACTAGCTTACGAGCAGTACTTC. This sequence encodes CSAPPMGLAYEQYF.